This T cell receptor (beta chain) was obtained from a study of cytomegalovirus exposure and HLA in healthy donors. Study conclusions and caveats: In vitro data verified a few CMV-associated chains as specific for CMV antigens. It was assumed in the presence/absence analyses that sequencing depth was roughly uniform across donors.

The PCR contained 60 Vbeta and 13 Jbeta primers. Sequencing used immunoSEQ multiplex PCR; TCRdb keeps in-frame clones, though not all of them. The profile shows fewer than 200,000 clones, 70% to 90% of them singletons. This cohort consisted of healthy bone marrow donors. Trimming removed 0 bases from V and 0 bases from J, with 21 bases in between. Germline CDR1 and CDR2: GTSNPN and SVGIG (reference sequence). The CDR3 contains 19 residues. Concerning this clone itself: Its antigen remains unknown.

The clonotype comes from a man younger than 40 in good health and CMV-seropositive. The sample comprised PBMCs. The V call is TRBV30, the J call TRBJ1-3; TRBD1 is a possible D gene (5 bases). The CDR3, as DNA: TGTGCCTGGAGTGTAGCGAAGAACAGGTGGACCTCCTCTGGAAACACCATATATTTT. Its protein product is CAWSVAKNRWTSSGNTIYF.